This passage covers 18 T cell receptor beta chains from one sample sequenced in a study of graft-versus-host responses after intestinal transplantation (dated by TCRdb to the early 2020s). Receptor amplification or capture employed the immunoSEQ multiplex PCR assay. What TCRdb holds here is the immuneACCESS table cut down to in-frame rearrangements. Part of the clones is not present; checked against another copy, under half of the missing clones reflect an unresolved V gene, and the others are unexplained. The sample table lists 11,000 or so clones, 91% of them with a count of one. The ten top clones hold 3% to 4% of the sample. This sample's time point label indicates: postoperative day 105 after intestinal transplantation (dayNNNN = postoperative day). The sample was PBMCs, taken 105 days after intestinal transplantation. These receptors all stem from a human patient who received an intestinal transplant, so some T cells may come from the graft donor.

The V call is TRBV11-3, the J call TRBJ1-3, with D tentatively TRBD1 (5 bases). Trimming removed 3 bases from V and 0 bases from J, with 9 bases in between. There are 15 residues in the CDR3. Germline assignment: CDR1 SGHNT and CDR2 YENEEA. The CDR3: CASSFRRGSGNTIYF. Here the CDR3 DNA reads TGTGCCAGCAGCTTTCGGAGGGGCTCTGGAAACACCATATATTTT.

The rearrangement uses TRBV11-3 and TRBJ2-1; 7 bases map to TRBD2. After removal of 5 bases from V and 10 bases from J, the junction contained 8 bases not matched to a gene. There are 13 residues in the CDR3. Per germline, CDR1 SGHNT and CDR2 YENEEA. The CDR3 sequence: CASSIAWGGEQFF. The DNA of the CDR3 is TGTGCCAGCAGCATCGCGTGGGGGGGAGAGCAGTTCTTC.

The rearrangement links TRBV7-2 to TRBJ2-2; D not certain. Germline lookup yields CDR1 SGHTA and CDR2 FQGNSA. The CDR3 is 11 residues long. Trimming cost V 5 bases and J 4 bases, with 2 bases left between them. CDR3 in amino acids: CASSPTGELFF. The CDR3 bases are TGTGCCAGCAGCCCCACCGGGGAGCTGTTTTTT. Full variable domain (outside the CDR3, taken from reference TRBV7-2 and TRBJ2-2): GAGVSQSPSNKVTEKGKDVELRCDPISGHTALYWYRQSLGQGLEFLIYFQGNSAPDKSGLPSDRFSAERTGGSVSTLTIQRTQQEDSAVYLCASSPTGELFFGEGSRLTVL.

Remarks on this clone: At one end, the junction sequence differs from germline, possibly due to a read error. Other DNA sequences in the same sample also yield this CDR3. This chain uses TRBV7-3 with TRBJ2-2; 8 bases align to TRBD2. The CDR3 loop spans 15 amino acids. CDR1 and CDR2 from the germline V gene are SGHTA and FQGTGA. CDR3 DNA sequence: TGCGCCAGCAGCTCTGAAGCGGGAGACACCGGGGAGCTGTTTTTT. Amino acids: CASSSEAGDTGELFF.

V is TRBV5-4 and J is TRBJ1-3; D is undetermined. CDR3 length equals 15 residues. V lost 7 bases and J lost 1, with 15 bases in between. In germline, CDR1 is SGHNT, CDR2 YYREEE (reference sequence). CDR3: CASSPGKQSGNTIYF. The CDR3 region has the DNA TGTGCCAGCTCCCCCGGGAAACAATCTGGAAACACCATATATTTT.

The gene calls are TRBV7-9 and TRBJ1-4; no firm D call. Trimming left V 5 bases short and J 0 bases short, with 7 bases between. Germline CDR1 reads SEHNR; CDR2 reads FQNEAQ (reference sequence). This CDR3 is built from 14 residues. The DNA of the CDR3 is TGTGCCAGCAGCCTGACCACAACTAATGAAAAACTGTTTTTT. It translates to CASSLTTTNEKLFF.

The chain carries TRBV5-4 and TRBJ2-3; D gene unclear. The germline V and J ends were trimmed by 1 base and 2 bases, with 8 bases remaining between them. Germline V CDR1 and CDR2: SGHNT, YYREEE (reference sequence). The CDR3 is 14 amino acids. Here the CDR3 reads CASSLLDDTDTQYF. The CDR3 DNA reads as TGTGCCAGCAGCTTGTTGGACGACACAGATACGCAGTATTTT. Supplemented by reference TRBV5-4 and TRBJ2-3, the full variable domain reads ETGVTQSPTHLIKTRGQQVTLRCSSQSGHNTVSWYQQALGQGPQFIFQYYREEENGRGNFPPRFSGLQFPNYSSELNVNALELDDSALYLCASSLLDDTDTQYFGPGTRLTVL.

The genes are TRBV4-1 and TRBJ1-2; perhaps TRBD1 as D (5 bases). The CDR3 is 16 amino acids. The germline V gene encodes CDR1 MGHRA and CDR2 YSYEKL. Trimming left V 0 bases short and J 4 bases short, with 15 bases between. CDR3 bases: TGCGCCAGCAGCCAAGAGTGGGGGTCAGGGATCTATGGCTACACCTTC. Amino acid sequence: CASSQEWGSGIYGYTF.

A note on this clone: Other DNA sequences in the sample encode the same CDR3. Here the CDR3 DNA reads TGCGCCAGCAGCCAGGACTCCTACGAGCAGTACTTC. Translating gives CASSQDSYEQYF. The rearrangement uses TRBV4-1 and TRBJ2-7; D not resolved. CDR1 and CDR2 (germline): MGHRA, YSYEKL. This CDR3 has 12 residues. Deletions cut 3 bases from V and 0 bases from J, with 3 bases between.

In this sample, this clone turned up once. The rearrangement uses TRBV10-2 and TRBJ2-1; no clear D. CDR1 is WSHSY, CDR2 SAAADI, per germline. The CDR3 contains 15 residues. V dropped 0 bases and J dropped 2 bases, with 8 bases sitting between them. CDR3 nucleotides: TGCGCCAGCAGTGAGTCACTGGTTCCCTACAATGAGCAGTTCTTC. This encodes CASSESLVPYNEQFF.

The chain carries TRBV15 and TRBJ2-1; D tentatively fits TRBD1 or TRBD2 (6 bases each). CDR1 is LNHNV and CDR2 is YYDKDF in the germline V gene (reference sequence). CDR3 length equals 17 residues. Trimming left V 0 bases short and J 0 bases short, with 12 bases between. The CDR3 here is CATSREGGRVSYNEQFF. The CDR3 bases are TGTGCCACCAGCAGAGAAGGGGGGCGGGTCTCCTACAATGAGCAGTTCTTC. Combining the CDR3 with reference TRBV15 and TRBJ2-1 gives the whole variable domain DAMVIQNPRYQVTQFGKPVTLSCSQTLNHNVMYWYQQKSSQAPKLLFHYYDKDFNNEADTPDNFQSRRPNTSFCFLDIRSPGLGDTAMYLCATSREGGRVSYNEQFFGPGTRLTVL.

This clone was found once. This chain joins TRBV28 and TRBJ2-1; D remains ambiguous. The V gene's germline CDR1 is MDHEN and CDR2 SYDVKM. The CDR3 covers 13 residues. Trimming shortened V by 6 bases and J by 3 bases, and 9 bases separated the two germline ends. The DNA of the CDR3 is TGTGCCAGCAGCATAGAAATCTACAATGAGCAGTTCTTC. This codes for CASSIEIYNEQFF.

The genes are TRBV7-6 and TRBJ2-5, with 14 bases that match TRBD2. There are 16 residues in the CDR3. J gave up 5 bases and V 4 bases, and 6 bases lay outside the gene matches. The V gene's germline CDR1 is SGHVS and CDR2 FNYEAQ. This chain's CDR3 is CASSSSTSGGEETQYF. Here the CDR3 DNA reads TGTGCCAGCAGCTCGTCGACTAGCGGGGGGGAGGAGACCCAGTACTTC.

The chain carries TRBV5-4 and TRBJ2-7; D might be TRBD1 (5 bases). Germline values: CDR1 SGHNT, CDR2 YYREEE (reference sequence). Between the trimmed V and J ends, which lost 4 bases and 7 bases, there was a span of 15 bases. This CDR3 region has 13 residues. Here the CDR3 DNA reads TGTGCCAGCAGCCGTGATCAGGGTTGGGAGCAGTACTTC. Translated: CASSRDQGWEQYF.

This clone has a handful of counts. The chain recombines TRBV7-9 with TRBJ1-1, with TRBD1 as a possible D gene (5 bases). Germline CDR1 and CDR2: SEHNR and FQNEAQ (reference sequence). With 5 bases removed from V and 7 bases from J, the gap between germline ends came to 11 bases. The CDR3 is 12 amino acids. The CDR3 loop is CASSGRGIEAFF. DNA of the CDR3: TGTGCCAGCAGCGGTAGGGGTATTGAAGCTTTCTTT.

V usage is TRBV29-1 and J usage is TRBJ1-1; D uncertain. V was shortened by 3 bases and J by 2 bases, with 7 bases between the two germline ends. Germline lookup yields CDR1 SQVTM and CDR2 ANQGSEA. CDR3 size: 12 residues. CDR3 nucleotides: TGCAGCGTTGAGTTCGGAAACACTGAAGCTTTCTTT. Its translation: CSVEFGNTEAFF.

The chain links TRBV5-1 to TRBJ1-1; D unclear. Germline V gene sequence: CDR1 SGHRS, CDR2 YFSETQ. Trimming stripped 1 base from V and 4 bases from J, with 11 bases between. There are 14 residues in the CDR3. This chain's CDR3 is CASSLSVGPTEAFF. CDR3 nucleotide sequence: TGCGCCAGCAGCTTGAGTGTAGGCCCCACTGAAGCTTTCTTT.

The chain combines TRBV5-4 with TRBJ1-2; perhaps TRBD1 as D (6 bases). V dropped 4 bases and J dropped 8 bases, with 15 bases sitting between them. The V gene's germline CDR1 is SGHNT and CDR2 YYREEE (reference sequence). The CDR3 is 13 amino acids. Here the CDR3 reads CASSIAGTWGYTF. Here the CDR3 DNA reads TGTGCCAGCAGCATCGCCGGGACATGGGGCTACACCTTC.